Below are 16 T cell receptor beta chains sequenced from a single sample in a study of blood T cell repertoires in COVID-19. TCRdb's copy holds only in-frame clones and misses some; the assay was immunoSEQ multiplex PCR. The table records some 40,000 clones, about 88% of them present only once. The sequenced sample was peripheral blood. The receptors were sampled from a man in his 70s with active COVID-19.

This chain joins TRBV10-3 and TRBJ2-5, with TRBD1 as a possible D gene (5 bases). Germline CDR1 reads ENHRY; CDR2 reads SYGVKD. The V and J ends lost 7 bases and 1 base respectively, with 13 bases between them. There are 14 residues in the CDR3. The CDR3 sequence is CAITPTDSQETQYF. The CDR3 region has the DNA TGTGCCATCACTCCGACCGACAGCCAAGAGACCCAGTACTTC.

This rearrangement joins TRBV21-1 to TRBJ1-1; the table assigns TRBD1, which was not confirmed against the DNA. TRBV21-1 is shown as a pseudogene. The CDR3 runs to 16 residues. CDR3 protein: CASSKVSGGGNTEAFF. CDR3 nucleotides: TGTGCCAGCAGCAAAGTCAGTGGAGGGGGCAACACTGAAGCTTTCTTT.

The chain recombines TRBV28 with TRBJ1-2; possibly TRBD1 for D (6 bases). Trimming pared 3 bases from V and 4 bases from J, leaving 12 bases between. The CDR3 is 14 amino acids. Germline assignment: CDR1 MDHEN and CDR2 SYDVKM. For the CDR3, the DNA is TGTGCCAGCAGTTTCGGGGGGCGGTTCTATGGCTACACCTTC. This encodes CASSFGGRFYGYTF.

The chain recombines TRBV21-1 with TRBJ2-3; the table calls TRBD2, which could not be checked here. TRBV21-1 is given as a pseudogene. There are 18 residues in the CDR3. The CDR3 region is CASETKGLAGGFTDTQYF. CDR3 bases: TGTGCCAGTGAGACTAAAGGACTAGCGGGGGGGTTCACAGATACGCAGTATTTT.

In this sample, this clone turned up a few times. V usage is TRBV18 and J usage is TRBJ1-1, with 8 nucleotides matching TRBD1. There are 13 residues in the CDR3. The V segment lost 5 bases and the J segment 7 bases; nucleotides outside the gene matches: 6. Germline CDR1 is KGHSH and CDR2 is LQKENI. This chain's CDR3 is CASSAGTGSEAFF. The CDR3 region has the DNA TGTGCCAGCTCAGCCGGGACAGGCAGTGAAGCTTTCTTT.

This clone has more than one count but fewer than ten. The chain recombines TRBV5-8 with TRBJ2-2; D is possibly TRBD1 (5 bases). Germline CDR1 and CDR2: SGHTS and YDEGEE. The CDR3 is 14 amino acids. The CDR3 region is CAGAGQPNTGELFF. CDR3 coding DNA: TGTGCAGGGGCCGGTCAGCCGAACACCGGGGAGCTGTTTTTT.

The genes are TRBV5-1 and TRBJ2-5, with D tentatively TRBD1 (6 bases). V dropped 2 bases and J dropped 0 bases, with 11 bases sitting between them. CDR3 length: 15 amino acids. Germline V gives CDR1 SGHRS, CDR2 YFSETQ. In nucleotides, the CDR3 is TGCGCCAGCAGCTTAGCAGGGGCCAACCAAGAGACCCAGTACTTC. This translates into CASSLAGANQETQYF.

The chain employs TRBV5-6 and TRBJ1-1; D perhaps matches TRBD1 (5 bases). The CDR3 runs to 12 residues. CDR1 and CDR2 from the germline V gene are SGHDT and YYEEEE. V was pared by 4 bases and J by 3 bases, with 7 bases between. This CDR3 reads CASSRGYTEAFF. In DNA form, the CDR3 reads TGTGCCAGCAGCCGGGGGTACACTGAAGCTTTCTTT.

The V and J genes are TRBV28 and TRBJ2-4; maybe TRBD2 (5 bases). The length of the CDR3 is 13 residues. The ends were cut back, 4 bases at V and 6 bases at J, with 10 bases in the middle. Germline V gives CDR1 MDHEN, CDR2 SYDVKM. CDR3 amino acids: CASSSRVTNIQYF. The DNA for the CDR3 is TGTGCCAGCAGTTCGAGGGTAACAAACATTCAGTACTTC.

The chain recombines TRBV6-1 with TRBJ2-3, with 7 positions matching TRBD2. Trimming took 2 bases from V and 6 from J; bases not matched to a gene: 8. The CDR3 runs to 15 residues. The germline CDR1 and CDR2 sequences are MNHNS and SASEGT. The CDR3 reads CASSEMAGAGDTQYF. DNA for the CDR3: TGTGCCAGCAGTGAAATGGCGGGAGCGGGGGATACGCAGTATTTT.

The chain recombines TRBV19 with TRBJ1-4; 10 bases align to TRBD1. The J segment lost 2 bases and the V segment lost 10 bases, leaving 25 bases of the junction unmatched. CDR1 LNHDA and CDR2 SQIVND come from the germline V gene (reference sequence). This CDR3 has 21 residues. Here the CDR3 DNA reads TGTGCCACCACGGACAGGGGGTTTCCGCAGAGGGGGGATGTCACTAATGAAAAACTGTTTTTT. Translating it yields CATTDRGFPQRGDVTNEKLFF. The full variable domain, in which reference TRBV19 and TRBJ1-4 provide the parts outside the CDR3, is DGGITQSPKYLFRKEGQNVTLSCEQNLNHDAMYWYRQDPGQGLRLIYYSQIVNDFQKGDIAEGYSVSREKKESFPLTVTSAQKNPTAFYLCATTDRGFPQRGDVTNEKLFFGSGTQLSVL.

V is TRBV5-5 and J is TRBJ2-3; the match to TRBD1 covers 7 bases. The germline V gene has CDR1 SGHKS and CDR2 YYEKEE (reference sequence). V dropped 2 bases and J dropped 3; count of bases not matched to a gene: 3. This CDR3 region has 14 residues. The CDR3 region is CASSFRDSTDTQYF. The CDR3 DNA sequence: TGTGCCAGCAGCTTCCGGGACAGTACAGATACGCAGTATTTT.

In regard to this clone: Other DNA variants within this sample encode the same CDR3. V is TRBV19 and J is TRBJ1-5; 7 positions match TRBD1. The CDR3 loop spans 12 amino acids. V lost 8 bases, J lost 7 bases, and 5 bases stayed unmatched. Germline lookup yields CDR1 LNHDA and CDR2 SQIVND (reference sequence). CDR3 sequence: CASWSGGQPQHF. CDR3 nucleotides: TGTGCCAGTTGGTCAGGGGGGCAGCCCCAGCATTTT.

The chain recombines TRBV7-8 with TRBJ1-2, with D perhaps matching TRBD1 (5 bases). The CDR3 has 13 amino acids. Deletions cut 1 base from V and 2 bases from J, with 5 bases between. Germline lookup yields CDR1 SGHVS and CDR2 FQNEAQ. The CDR3 nucleotides are TGTGCCAGCAGCTTAGAGGGGAACTATGGCTACACCTTC. This encodes CASSLEGNYGYTF.

The chain links TRBV21-1 to TRBJ2-1; the table names TRBD2, a call not compared with the DNA. TRBV21-1 is annotated as a pseudogene. The CDR3 is made up of 17 amino acids. This CDR3 reads CASSKGASGLPYNEQFF. CDR3 sequence (DNA): TGTGCCAGCAGCAAAGGGGCGTCTGGACTACCCTACAATGAGCAGTTCTTC.

The chain is built from TRBV18 and TRBJ2-5; 15 positions agree with TRBD2. V gave up 3 bases and J gave up 5 bases; unmatched junction bases: 4. Germline V lookup: CDR1 KGHSH, CDR2 LQKENI. The CDR3 has 16 residues. In DNA, the CDR3 is TGTGCCAGCTCACCGGGACTAGCGGGGGGCCGGGAGACCCAGTACTTC. This encodes CASSPGLAGGRETQYF. Based on the CDR3 plus reference TRBV18 and TRBJ2-5, the full variable domain is NAGVMQNPRHLVRRRGQEARLRCSPMKGHSHVYWYRQLPEEGLKFMVYLQKENIIDESGMPKERFSAEFPKEGPSILRIQQVVRGDSAAYFCASSPGLAGGRETQYFGPGTRLLVL.